The source of this TCR beta chain is a study of T cell responses to AZD1222 COVID-19 vaccine (dated by TCRdb to the early 2020s). A note on the overall study: AZD1222 recipients with second doses at about 4 weeks or about 12 weeks were pooled, because spike-specific TCR depth and breadth did not differ between schedules. Enrollment into the trials was organized by age into subgroups of 18-55, 56-69 and 70-plus years, and those subgroups contained approximately 160, 26 and 62 TCR-sequenced participants, respectively. A total of over 230 trial participants underwent TCR sequencing, of whom 200 to 220 had received two doses of AZD1222 and 26 had received two doses of the MenACWY control vaccine.

General study outcomes and caveats: Epitopes outside the regions mutated in the B.1.351 and B.1.1.7 variants were reportedly recognized by nearly half of the unique spike-specific TCRs. The whole spike protein was spanned by vaccine-associated CD4 TCRs, and dominant responses were seen in regions 160-218 and 743-854. Because no samples from the day 14 peak response were available, repertoires could be characterized only after the peak T cell response. Conclusions about previously exposed vaccinees were limited because only a handful of AZD1222 recipients were SARS-CoV-2 seropositive at baseline. In the small 56-69-year group, the increase in depth fell short of significance, most likely because of low power. Participants were mostly white British and included more females than males, and it was suggested by the authors that clonal diversity may have been underestimated. After two AZD1222 doses, both the breadth and the depth of spike-specific TCRs were significantly higher than at day 0 and than in MenACWY recipients.

The time point label corresponds to: baseline before first vaccination. Samples from vaccinated people were obtained from the UK trials COV001 and COV002, which included a single-blind randomized controlled phase 2/3 trial of AZD1222 (ChAdOx1 nCoV-19) in healthy adults. For TCRbeta chain sequencing, PBMC samples were collected from trial participants at day 0 and at day 28 after the second dose. The CDR3 regions of human TCRbeta chains were analyzed by immunosequencing. The paper's data handling went like this. Repertoire TCRs were checked for matches against a reference library of SARS-CoV-2-specific TCRs that had been generated using the MIRA antigen-specificity platform. Breadth meant the fraction of unique TCRs that were SARS-CoV-2-associated, whereas depth meant the fraction of total T cells that were SARS-CoV-2-associated. Using the MIRA data, every spike-specific TCR was mapped to the spike region that the TCR reacted to and assigned to either a CD4 or a CD8 class. Log10-transformed breadth and depth values were compared by one-way ANOVA with Sidak's multiple comparisons tests. Sourced from immuneACCESS, this table was stored by TCRdb with only in-frame sequences that have V and J called. A share of the clones is absent; for the studies checked, an unresolved V gene accounts for under half, and the remainder has no known explanation. That table is the source of V, J and clone size, and D and trimming were worked out from the DNA. Counted in this sample were about 170,000 clones; more than 80% of them appeared once. Jointly, the top ten make up roughly 3.8% of the sample.

In regard to this clone: Its antigen has not been determined. It has no much larger one-base neighbor in the sample; base qualities were not kept.

The CDR3 runs 14 residues from the cysteine to the phenylalanine. This entry keeps only the CDR3 DNA: 42 bases, framed from base 1. The germline V gene sets CDR1 to MGHRA and CDR2 to YSYEKL. Compared with germline, V lacks 6 bases and J lacks 1 base; bases without a gene match: 4. The chain is encoded by TRBV4-1 joined to TRBJ1-1, and TRBD1 matches 8 of the central bases. The clonotype comes from an adult in good health. Sequenced material: peripheral blood, taken on day 0 of AZD1222 vaccination. Here is the DNA: TGCGCCAGCAGTTCCGGACAGGGGAACACTGAAGCTTTCTTT. This codes for CASSSGQGNTEAFF.